The T cell receptor beta chain described here comes from a study of T cells in Graves' hyperthyroidism and ophthalmopathy. TCR beta CDR3 regions were amplified from RNA transcripts. With the HTBI primer set, the TCR CDR3 went through a first round of RT-PCR. TCRdb reanalysed the multiplex PCR reads using MiXCR and keeps one entry per CDR3 protein. The sample holds hundreds of thousands of distinct CDR3 sequences, 14% seen once. At least ten counts were recorded for this clonotype. The sequence came from a woman aged 18-30 years with Graves' hyperthyroidism. The sample consisted of blood.

The CDR3 nucleotides read TGTGCCAGCATAAGGGGAGGGCCGACAGATACGCAGTATTTT. It is translated as CASIRGGPTDTQYF. V usage is TRBV28 and J usage is TRBJ2-3, with 7 bases lining up with TRBD2. V lost 7 bases and J lost 3; bases outside the gene matches: 7. Germline CDR1 is MDHEN and CDR2 is SYDVKM. CDR3 length: 14 residues.